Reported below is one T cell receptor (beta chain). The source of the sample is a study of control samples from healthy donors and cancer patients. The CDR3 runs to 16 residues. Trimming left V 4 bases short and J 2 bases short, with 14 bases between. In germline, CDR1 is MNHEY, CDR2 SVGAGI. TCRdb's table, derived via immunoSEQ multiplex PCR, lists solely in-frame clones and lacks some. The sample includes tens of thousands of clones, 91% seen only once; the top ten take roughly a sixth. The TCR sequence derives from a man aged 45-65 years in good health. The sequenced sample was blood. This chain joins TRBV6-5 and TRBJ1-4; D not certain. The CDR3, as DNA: TGTGCCAGCAGTTCCGGCTTCGCGGGGACTAATGAAAAACTGTTTTTT. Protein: CASSSGFAGTNEKLFF.